Listed below are T cell receptor beta chains from one sample, sequenced in a study of CD4 T cells in relation to SARS-CoV-2 and coronaviruses. Data came from immunoSEQ multiplex PCR; TCRdb stores just in-frame clones and leaves some out. The sample includes some 30,000 clones, approximately 78% of them seen just once. These TCRs' antigens remain unknown. Sequenced material: CD4+ T cells from PBMCs, cultured in vitro. The receptors derive from a human donor in good health. Each CDR3 is given with its conserved first and last residue. Each record gives: CDR3 length, clone size, V gene, D gene, J gene, CDR3 protein, CDR3 DNA. D genes are given only for firm matches. Part of the rows lack a size; the others show once, few, many or a class for expanded clones.

17	.	TRBV13	.	TRBJ2-2	CASSWAERNSMTGELFF	TGTGCCAGCAGCTGGGCGGAGAGGAACAGTATGACCGGGGAGCTGTTTTTT
17	.	TRBV27	TRBD1	TRBJ2-1	CASSLSNTGGSWNEQFF	TGTGCCAGCAGTTTATCGAACACAGGGGGGAGTTGGAATGAGCAGTTCTTC
15	.	TRBV19	.	TRBJ2-7	CASSIINHYSYEQYF	TGTGCCAGTAGTATAATCAACCATTACTCCTACGAGCAGTACTTC
13	few	TRBV27	.	TRBJ1-1	CASSSDTGGEAFF	TGTGCCAGCAGCTCGGATACGGGAGGTGAAGCTTTCTTT
14	.	TRBV6-5	.	TRBJ2-5	CASTSLGLGETQYF	TGTGCCAGCACCTCGCTGGGCCTTGGGGAGACCCAGTACTTC
16	.	TRBV9	TRBD2	TRBJ2-7	CASSVGSGRAEGEQYF	TGTGCCAGCAGCGTGGGTAGCGGGAGGGCCGAGGGCGAGCAGTACTTC
15	.	TRBV2	TRBD2	TRBJ2-7	CASSSDGLAGYEQYF	TGTGCCAGCAGCAGCGACGGACTAGCGGGCTACGAGCAGTACTTC
14	.	TRBV11-2	.	TRBJ1-1	CASSGGFRGTEAFF	TGTGCCAGCAGCGGGGGATTTAGGGGCACTGAAGCTTTCTTT
18	.	TRBV4-2	TRBD2	TRBJ2-3	CASSQRTSGSRGTDTQYF	TGTGCCAGCAGCCAAAGGACTAGCGGGAGTAGGGGCACAGATACGCAGTATTTT
17	few	TRBV6-2/TRBV6-3	.	TRBJ2-7	CASSNTWRAISSYEQYF	TGTGCCAGCAGTAACACCTGGCGGGCTATAAGCTCCTACGAGCAGTACTTC
15	.	TRBV19	TRBD1	TRBJ1-4	CASSPGTGGSEKLFF	TGTGCCAGTAGCCCCGGGACAGGGGGCTCTGAAAAACTGTTTTTT
15	.	TRBV9	.	TRBJ2-3	CASSVEPLSTDTQYF	TGTGCCAGCAGCGTAGAGCCACTAAGCACAGATACGCAGTATTTT
14	.	TRBV6-6	TRBD1	TRBJ1-1	CASRRQGGRTEAFF	TGTGCCAGCAGACGACAGGGAGGGAGGACTGAAGCTTTCTTT
14	.	TRBV11-2	TRBD1	TRBJ2-7	CASSLWDSSYEQYF	TGTGCCAGCAGCTTGTGGGACAGTTCCTACGAGCAGTACTTC
14	.	TRBV5-1	.	TRBJ2-7	CASSLTQGWGEQYF	TGCGCCAGCAGCTTAACTCAGGGTTGGGGCGAGCAGTACTTC
15	.	TRBV7-2	.	TRBJ1-1	CASSLTGVDPRGAFF	TGTGCCAGCAGCTTAACGGGGGTGGACCCTCGGGGAGCTTTCTTT
15	.	TRBV7-2	.	TRBJ1-1	CASSLEAGRATEAFF	TGTGCCAGCAGCTTAGAAGCAGGGCGGGCAACTGAAGCTTTCTTT
12	.	TRBV19	.	TRBJ1-2	CASSTIFYGYTF	TGTGCCAGTAGCACGATTTTCTATGGCTACACCTTC
19	.	TRBV7-2	.	TRBJ2-1	CASTRDRVSTSGPGDEQFF	TGTGCCAGCACCCGGGACAGGGTTTCTACTAGCGGACCTGGAGATGAGCAGTTCTTC
17	.	TRBV13	.	TRBJ2-3	CASSLAQAGTSTDTQYF	TGTGCCAGCAGCTTAGCTCAAGCGGGTACTAGCACAGATACGCAGTATTTT
16	.	TRBV11-3	TRBD2	TRBJ2-1	CASSKPGLAGGHEQFF	TGTGCCAGCAGCAAACCGGGACTAGCGGGGGGGCATGAGCAGTTCTTC
15	.	TRBV18	.	TRBJ2-3	CASSPQGGATDTQYF	TGTGCCAGCTCACCACAGGGTGGGGCCACAGATACGCAGTATTTT
14	few	TRBV7-2	.	TRBJ2-2	CASSISGNTGELFF	TGTGCCAGCAGCATTAGCGGGAACACCGGGGAGCTGTTTTTT
13	.	TRBV19	.	TRBJ1-1	CASSILNGREAFF	TGTGCCAGTAGTATATTGAACGGCCGTGAAGCTTTCTTT
17	.	TRBV9	TRBD2	TRBJ2-3	CASSPHLLAGDPDTQYF	TGTGCCAGCAGCCCCCACCTCCTAGCGGGAGATCCAGATACGCAGTATTTT
11	.	TRBV30	.	TRBJ1-6	CACTGTGNPHF	TGTGCCTGCACCGGTACAGGGAACCCCCACTTT
15	.	TRBV5-4	.	TRBJ2-7	CASSLAGARGNEQYF	TGTGCCAGCAGCTTGGCGGGAGCCAGGGGAAACGAGCAGTACTTC
19	.	TRBV3-1/TRBV3-2	.	TRBJ1-2	CASSQDTGLNVGPIRGYTF	TGTGCCAGCAGCCAAGATACAGGTCTTAACGTCGGGCCGATCCGTGGCTACACCTTC